These 18 T cell receptor beta chains originate from one sample sequenced in a study of Ad26.COV2.S vaccination and SARS-CoV-2 variants. Regarding treatment: 15 to 20 received Ad26.COV2.S at low or high dose, single or two shots; about 5 received placebo; per-sample allocation not given. On day 63 after the first injection, vaccine and placebo recipients gave samples. Libraries were prepared by immunoSEQ multiplex PCR; TCRdb keeps only in-frame clonotypes and omits some of them. Here the sample spans 440,000 or so clones, less than 95% being singletons. The specimen was peripheral blood, collected in a trial of Ad26.COV2.S vaccine versus placebo. All receptors come from a person aged 18-65 years who received the Ad26.COV2.S COVID-19 vaccine or a placebo.

The chain carries TRBV7-2 and TRBJ1-5; the D gene is possibly TRBD1 (6 bases). The ends were cut back, 8 bases at V and 5 bases at J, with 10 bases in the middle. This CDR3 contains 12 residues. Germline lookup yields CDR1 SGHTA and CDR2 FQGNSA. The CDR3 DNA is TGTGCCAGCGCGGGGACATATCAGCCCCAGCATTTT. Translating it yields CASAGTYQPQHF.

This clone appeared a few times. The V call is TRBV5-1, the J call TRBJ2-7, with TRBD2 matching over 10 bases. The CDR3 loop spans 13 amino acids. The junction had 1 base not matched to a gene; V was cut back by 4 bases and J by 3 bases. CDR1 SGHRS and CDR2 YFSETQ come from the germline V gene. The CDR3 DNA follows: TGCGCCAGCAGCAGGACTAGCGGCTACGAGCAGTACTTC. Translated, it gives CASSRTSGYEQYF.

The chain carries TRBV7-9 and TRBJ1-1; 8 bases match TRBD1. The germline CDR1 and CDR2 sequences are SEHNR and FQNEAQ (reference sequence). CDR3 length: 14 amino acids. Trimming cost V 5 bases and J 4 bases; bases outside gene matches: 6. The CDR3 loop is CASSPRTGTTEAFF. The CDR3 nucleotides read TGTGCCAGCAGCCCACGGACAGGGACCACTGAAGCTTTCTTT. The full variable domain, rest sourced from reference TRBV7-9 and TRBJ1-1, is DTGVSQNPRHKITKRGQNVTFRCDPISEHNRLYWYRQTLGQGPEFLTYFQNEAQLEKSRLLSDRFSAERPKGSFSTLEIQRTEQGDSAMYLCASSPRTGTTEAFFGQGTRLTVV.

The chain uses TRBV28 and TRBJ2-7, with D possibly matching TRBD2 (5 bases). The CDR3 length is 14 residues. Trimming left V 2 bases short and J 6 bases short, with 14 bases between. Germline-derived CDR1 and CDR2 are MDHEN and SYDVKM. The CDR3 sequence is CASSLTGVEVEQYF. CDR3 DNA: TGTGCCAGCAGTTTAACCGGGGTTGAGGTCGAGCAGTACTTC.

V gene TRBV6-2 or TRBV6-3 combines with J gene TRBJ1-2; D gene ambiguous. This CDR3 has 15 amino acids. Germline V gene sequence: CDR1 MNHEY, CDR2 SVGEGT. Deletions cut 1 base from V and 5 bases from J, with 14 bases between. Written as DNA, the CDR3 is TGTGCCAGCAGTTACTTGGGCACCAACCCTTATGGCTACACCTTC. It yields the protein CASSYLGTNPYGYTF.

The rearrangement joins TRBV6-2 or TRBV6-3 to TRBJ2-5, with D tentatively TRBD1 (6 bases). With 0 bases removed from V and 5 bases from J, the gap between germline ends came to 16 bases. In germline, CDR1 is MNHEY, CDR2 SVGEGT. This CDR3 comprises 16 residues. CDR3 in DNA: TGTGCCAGCAGTTACTCTGGGACCGGGACATTGGAGACCCAGTACTTC. The encoded protein is CASSYSGTGTLETQYF.

The rearrangement joins TRBV9 to TRBJ2-1; no reliable D call. The germline V gene has CDR1 SGDLS and CDR2 YYNGEE. The CDR3 has 14 amino acids. Between the trimmed V and J ends, which lost 4 bases and 4 bases, there was a span of 12 bases. Written as DNA, the CDR3 is TGTGCCAGCAGCCTGCAACTGGGGTACAATGAGCAGTTCTTC. Translated, it gives CASSLQLGYNEQFF.

The chain has TRBV10-3 and TRBJ1-4; 8 bases align to TRBD1. Germline lookup yields CDR1 ENHRY and CDR2 SYGVKD. There are 21 residues in the CDR3. The junction had 22 bases not matched to a gene; V was cut back by 0 bases and J by 7 bases. The chain's CDR3 is CAISESLPVGDRISIGEKLFF. The CDR3 DNA sequence: TGTGCCATCAGTGAGTCTTTGCCAGTTGGGGACAGGATTTCGATTGGTGAAAAACTGTTTTTT.

The rearrangement uses TRBV5-6 and TRBJ2-7; D unresolved. The CDR3 is 15 amino acids. The V end lost 0 bases, the J end lost 3 bases, and 13 bases lay between the germline ends. Germline V gene sequence: CDR1 SGHDT, CDR2 YYEEEE. The chain's CDR3 is CASSLDYGVSYEQYF. The CDR3 nucleotides read TGTGCCAGCAGCTTGGATTATGGGGTTAGCTACGAGCAGTACTTC.

The rearrangement links TRBV6-2 or TRBV6-3 to TRBJ1-5; 9 nucleotides match TRBD1. The length of the CDR3 is 16 residues. The ends lost 0 bases at V and 4 bases at J; junction bases unmatched: 4. Germline V CDR1 and CDR2: MNHEY, SVGEGT. Written as DNA, the CDR3 is TGTGCCAGCAGTTACTCGTGGGGACAGGGAAATCAGCCCCAGCATTTT. Amino acid sequence: CASSYSWGQGNQPQHF.

This sequence joins TRBV7-3 and TRBJ2-1; D remains unclear. With 0 bases removed from V and 8 bases from J, the gap between germline ends came to 8 bases. Germline values: CDR1 SGHTA, CDR2 FQGTGA. This CDR3 has 13 amino acids. DNA for the CDR3: TGTGCCAGCAGCTTAACGATTAGTTATGAGCAGTTCTTC. It specifies CASSLTISYEQFF.

The count of this clone is one. This sequence joins TRBV19 and TRBJ1-5; D is possibly TRBD1 (5 bases). CDR1 and CDR2 from the germline V gene are LNHDA and SQIVND (reference sequence). The ends were cut back, 5 bases at V and 5 bases at J, with 16 bases in the middle. The CDR3 contains 15 residues. The DNA of the CDR3 is TGTGCCAGTAGTGCTCCGGGACGAGATTATCAGCCCCAGCATTTT. Its protein product is CASSAPGRDYQPQHF.

The chain has TRBV10-3 and TRBJ2-7; D is possibly TRBD1 (5 bases). The CDR3 has 14 residues. Germline assignment: CDR1 ENHRY and CDR2 SYGVKD. V lost 6 bases, J lost 1 base, and 13 bases lay in between. In DNA form, the CDR3 reads TGTGCCATCAGACCCCAGACAGCATCCTACGAGCAGTACTTC. Protein: CAIRPQTASYEQYF.

Details on this clone: Within the sample, other DNA sequences also encode this same CDR3. J is TRBJ2-1 and V is TRBV7-2; 7 positions agree with TRBD1. The CDR3 is made up of 14 amino acids. Germline lookup yields CDR1 SGHTA and CDR2 FQGNSA. V shed 4 bases and J 3 bases; nucleotides not matched to a gene: 3. The CDR3: CASSWDRGYNEQFF. For the CDR3, the DNA is TGTGCCAGCAGCTGGGACAGAGGCTACAATGAGCAGTTCTTC.

The genes are TRBV28 and TRBJ2-2; D is perhaps TRBD2 (6 bases). CDR3 length: 13 amino acids. The germline V and J ends were trimmed by 3 bases and 5 bases, with 7 bases remaining between them. CDR1 and CDR2 from the germline V gene are MDHEN and SYDVKM. The CDR3, as DNA: TGTGCCAGCAGTTTTGCGGGAACCGGGGAGCTGTTTTTT. It codes for CASSFAGTGELFF.

This clone was seen only a few times. This CDR3 is CASRKVAPSNTGELFF. The DNA of the CDR3 is TGTGCCTCCCGGAAGGTGGCCCCCTCAAACACCGGGGAGCTGTTTTTT. The rearrangement links TRBV3-1 (or the pseudogene TRBV3-2) to TRBJ2-2; no reliable D call. The V end lost 11 bases, the J end lost 2 bases, and 21 bases lay between the germline ends. Germline V gives CDR1 LGHDT, CDR2 YNNKEL (reference sequence). CDR3 length: 16 residues.

J is TRBJ2-1 and V is TRBV5-1, with TRBD2 matching 10 bases. Germline V gives CDR1 SGHRS, CDR2 YFSETQ. The CDR3 loop spans 17 amino acids. The V and J ends lost 1 base and 10 bases, in that order; junction bases with no gene match: 14. The CDR3 sequence is CASSLYQPSGSLGEQFF. The CDR3 coding sequence is TGCGCCAGCAGCTTGTATCAGCCTAGCGGGAGTTTAGGCGAGCAGTTCTTC.

J is TRBJ2-2 and V is TRBV28, with a tentative D call TRBD1 (5 bases). Trimming pared 10 bases from V and 1 base from J, leaving 7 bases between. Germline V CDR1 and CDR2: MDHEN, SYDVKM. This CDR3 region has 12 residues. CDR3 DNA: TGTGCCACCCAGGGGAACACCGGGGAGCTGTTTTTT. Its translation is CATQGNTGELFF.